Listed here are 28 T cell receptor beta chains from one sample, sequenced in a study of blood T cell repertoires in COVID-19. Sequencing used immunoSEQ multiplex PCR; TCRdb keeps in-frame clones, though not all of them. The table includes about 80,000 clones, around 86% detected once. Sample: peripheral blood. The receptors originated from a human donor in a cohort sampled during active COVID-19.

This rearrangement joins TRBV3-1 (or the pseudogene TRBV3-2) to TRBJ1-1; 8 nucleotides align to TRBD1. The CDR3 runs 14 residues. V dropped 3 bases and J dropped 5; count of bases not matched to a gene: 5. Per the germline V gene, CDR1 is LGHDT and CDR2 is YNNKEL (reference sequence). CDR3 DNA: TGTGCCAGCAGCCAGACAGGGGCGGAAACTGAAGCTTTCTTT. As protein: CASSQTGAETEAFF.

The chain carries TRBV2 and TRBJ2-5; 10 bases map to TRBD2. Germline CDR1 is SNHLY and CDR2 is FYNNEI. The length of the CDR3 is 17 residues. J lost 2 bases, V lost 5 bases, and 11 bases had no gene match. CDR3 nucleotides: TGTGCCAGCAGTTATATAGCGGGGGGCACTCGGCAAGAGACCCAGTACTTC. Encoded protein: CASSYIAGGTRQETQYF.

The chain employs TRBV27 and TRBJ2-1; 9 bases are a match to TRBD2. With 0 bases clipped from V and 6 bases from J, the junction kept 6 bases outside the gene matches. The CDR3 length is 16 residues. Germline CDR1 reads MNHEY; CDR2 reads SMNVEV (reference sequence). The CDR3 DNA is TGTGCCAGCAGTTTATCGATTGCGGGAGGGCCCAATGAGCAGTTCTTC. Translated, it gives CASSLSIAGGPNEQFF.

V and J are TRBV7-3 and TRBJ2-1, with 7 bases aligning to TRBD2. The V segment lost 1 base and the J segment 3 bases; nucleotides outside the gene matches: 6. CDR1 is SGHTA and CDR2 is FQGTGA in the germline V gene. The CDR3 is 16 amino acids. The CDR3 sequence: CASSLRASGNYNEQFF. The CDR3 DNA reads as TGTGCCAGCAGCTTAAGAGCTAGCGGTAACTACAATGAGCAGTTCTTC.

The chain links TRBV12-3 or TRBV12-4 to TRBJ2-5; no firm D call. Trimming took off 3 bases at V and 4 bases at J, with 6 bases between the two ends. The CDR3 is 12 residues long. The CDR3 is CASSFVLETQYF. The CDR3 DNA is TGTGCCAGCAGTTTTGTATTAGAGACCCAGTACTTC.

The chain carries TRBV4-2 and TRBJ2-1; 16 bases are a match to TRBD2. The CDR3 length is 16 residues. In germline, CDR1 is LGHNA, CDR2 YNFKEQ. With 5 bases clipped from V and 8 bases from J, the junction kept 6 bases outside the gene matches. The CDR3, as DNA: TGTGCCAGCAGCTTAGGGACTAGCGGGGGGGCCGATGAGCAGTTCTTC. This codes for CASSLGTSGGADEQFF.

V and J are TRBV5-1 and TRBJ1-1; 8 bases agree with TRBD1. The CDR3 covers 14 residues. Trimming cost V 3 bases and J 3 bases; bases outside gene matches: 4. The germline V gene has CDR1 SGHRS and CDR2 YFSETQ. In DNA form, the CDR3 reads TGCGCCAGCAGCTACCACAGGGGGGACACTGAAGCTTTCTTT. It codes for CASSYHRGDTEAFF.

The table lists this clone with a count of one. The chain combines TRBV19 with TRBJ1-5; the D gene is possibly TRBD1 (5 bases). This CDR3 has 14 residues. The germline gives CDR1 LNHDA, CDR2 SQIVND (reference sequence). V lost 5 bases and J lost 3, with 11 bases in between. CDR3 in DNA: TGTGCCAGTAGTTTCCTACAGGACAATCAGCCCCAGCATTTT. This codes for CASSFLQDNQPQHF.

This sequence joins TRBV5-3 and TRBJ2-2; D may be TRBD1 (6 bases). TRBV5-3 is an ORF, with its function uncertain. V was trimmed by 0 bases and J by 4 bases, leaving 10 bases between them. The length of the CDR3 is 15 residues. CDR3 amino acids: CARSLVPGVTGELFF. The CDR3 bases are TGTGCCAGAAGCTTGGTCCCAGGGGTCACCGGGGAGCTGTTTTTT.

The CDR3 here is CASKRTGPYEQYF. CDR3 coding DNA: TGTGCCAGCAAGAGGACAGGGCCCTACGAGCAGTACTTC. The chain links TRBV27 to TRBJ2-7; 8 bases are shared with TRBD1. With 7 bases clipped from V and 2 bases from J, the junction kept 4 bases outside the gene matches. CDR3 length: 13 residues. Looked up from germline, CDR1 is MNHEY and CDR2 is SMNVEV (reference sequence).

The rearrangement links TRBV6-2 or TRBV6-3 to TRBJ2-7; 12 bases fit TRBD2. J gave up 5 bases and V 0 bases, and 8 bases lay outside the gene matches. The germline V gene encodes CDR1 MNHEY and CDR2 SVGEGT. This CDR3 is built from 17 residues. The CDR3 protein is CASSYSGLAGRANEQYF. The CDR3, as DNA: TGTGCCAGCAGTTACTCTGGACTAGCGGGACGAGCCAACGAGCAGTACTTC.

This chain connects TRBV11-3 to TRBJ1-1; 9 bases agree with TRBD1. The V gene end was trimmed by 1 base and the J gene end by 7 bases; junction bases not matched to a gene: 10. The CDR3 extends over 16 amino acids. Germline V gives CDR1 SGHNT, CDR2 YENEEA. The CDR3 bases are TGTGCCAGCAGCTTAGCGGTTCACAGGGGGCATGGTGAAGCTTTCTTT. It is translated as CASSLAVHRGHGEAFF.

The chain employs TRBV5-1 and TRBJ1-1, with a weak D call TRBD1 (6 bases). Trimming pared 2 bases from V and 1 base from J, leaving 12 bases between. The CDR3 contains 15 residues. Germline values: CDR1 SGHRS, CDR2 YFSETQ. Here the CDR3 DNA reads TGCGCCAGCAGCTTACTTCCGGGACAGAACACTGAAGCTTTCTTT. Translation: CASSLLPGQNTEAFF.

The chain uses TRBV18 and TRBJ2-7, with 8 bases identical to TRBD1. Germline V gene data show CDR1 as KGHSH and CDR2 as LQKENI. V dropped 6 bases and J dropped 7; count of bases not matched to a gene: 8. The CDR3 sequence is 13 residues long. CDR3: CASSQGQGGEQYF. In DNA form, the CDR3 reads TGTGCCAGCTCGCAAGGACAGGGAGGAGAGCAGTACTTC.

The rearrangement uses TRBV14 and TRBJ1-6; no clear D. The V end lost 0 bases, the J end lost 7 bases, and 13 bases lay between the germline ends. The CDR3 loop spans 16 amino acids. The V gene's germline CDR1 is SGHDN and CDR2 FVKESK. CDR3 residues: CASSQDAPGGNSPLHF. Here the CDR3 DNA reads TGTGCCAGCAGCCAAGATGCCCCGGGCGGGAATTCACCCCTCCACTTT.

A note on this clone: The same CDR3 is also encoded by other DNA sequences in this sample. The chain combines TRBV9 with TRBJ2-7; TRBD2 matches at 7 bases. This CDR3 is built from 13 residues. V lost 0 bases to trimming and J lost 3 bases; unmatched junction nucleotides: 0. Germline V lookup: CDR1 SGDLS, CDR2 YYNGEE. The CDR3 region is CASSVGEGYEQYF. In DNA, the CDR3 is TGTGCCAGCAGCGTAGGGGAGGGCTACGAGCAGTACTTC. Complete variable domain (other parts from reference TRBV9 and TRBJ2-7): DSGVTQTPKHLITATGQRVTLRCSPRSGDLSVYWYQQSLDQGLQFLIQYYNGEERAKGNILERFSAQQFPDLHSELNLSSLELGDSALYFCASSVGEGYEQYFGPGTRLTVT.

The gene calls are TRBV5-8 and TRBJ2-7; a weak D match, TRBD1 (5 bases). CDR1 and CDR2 from the germline V gene are SGHTS and YDEGEE. CDR3 length equals 14 residues. Between the trimmed V and J ends, which lost 4 bases and 2 bases, there was a span of 13 bases. The CDR3 nucleotides are TGTGCCAGCAGCCCCCGGCAGGGTCCCTACGAGCAGTACTTC. It yields the protein CASSPRQGPYEQYF.

The V gene is TRBV7-3, the J gene TRBJ1-1; 10 nucleotides line up with TRBD1. Trimming at V came to 2 bases and at J to 1 base, leaving 4 bases not matched to a gene. The CDR3 is made up of 16 amino acids. CDR1 SGHTA and CDR2 FQGTGA come from the germline V gene. CDR3 nucleotide sequence: TGTGCCAGCAGCTTACGGGGACAGGGGTGGAACACTGAAGCTTTCTTT. Translated, it gives CASSLRGQGWNTEAFF.

The rearrangement joins TRBV3-1 (or the pseudogene TRBV3-2) to TRBJ2-3, with D hard to call. The CDR3 totals 15 residues. V dropped 1 base and J dropped 0 bases, with 8 bases sitting between them. Germline CDR1 LGHDT, CDR2 YNNKEL (reference sequence). This CDR3 reads CASSQGQLSTDTQYF. CDR3 DNA sequence: TGTGCCAGCAGCCAAGGGCAATTGAGCACAGATACGCAGTATTTT.

The J gene is TRBJ1-2, the V gene TRBV12-3 or TRBV12-4; the D is unclear. The germline V and J ends were trimmed by 3 bases and 3 bases, with 5 bases remaining between them. There are 12 residues in the CDR3. The CDR3 nucleotides read TGTGCCAGCAGTTTGGCGGACTATGGCTACACCTTC. Protein sequence: CASSLADYGYTF.

This chain uses TRBV7-2 with TRBJ2-3; D perhaps matches TRBD2 (6 bases). The germline CDR1 and CDR2 sequences are SGHTA and FQGNSA. CDR3 length equals 15 residues. Trimming took 1 base from V and 0 from J, leaving 8 bases between them. CDR3 protein: CASSLDGTSTDTQYF. The CDR3 DNA follows: TGTGCCAGCAGCTTAGACGGGACTAGCACAGATACGCAGTATTTT.

The chain joins TRBV28 to TRBJ2-4, with TRBD2 as a possible D gene (5 bases). The germline gives CDR1 MDHEN, CDR2 SYDVKM. The CDR3 has 15 amino acids. The V gene lost 5 bases and the J gene lost 1 base, with 12 bases spanning the gap. CDR3 sequence: CASSGPEGAKNIQYF. The CDR3 coding sequence is TGTGCCAGCAGTGGGCCAGAGGGCGCCAAAAACATTCAGTACTTC. The variable domain in full, completed from reference TRBV28 and TRBJ2-4, reads DVKVTQSSRYLVKRTGEKVFLECVQDMDHENMFWYRQDPGLGLRLIYFSYDVKMKEKGDIPEGYSVSREKKERFSLILESASTNQTSMYLCASSGPEGAKNIQYFGAGTRLSVL.

The chain combines TRBV7-9 with TRBJ2-3; 7 bases are a match to TRBD1. With V trimmed by 4 bases and J by 4 bases, 5 bases remained unmatched. The CDR3 consists of 14 residues. Germline V gene lookup returns CDR1 SEHNR and CDR2 FQNEAQ (reference sequence). The CDR3 loop reads CASSSVTGADTQYF. CDR3 sequence (DNA): TGTGCCAGCAGCTCTGTCACAGGGGCAGATACGCAGTATTTT.

The chain recombines TRBV27 with TRBJ2-3; no clear D gene. CDR3 length: 15 residues. Between the trimmed V and J ends, which lost 5 bases and 1 base, there was a span of 13 bases. Germline lookup yields CDR1 MNHEY and CDR2 SMNVEV (reference sequence). Here the CDR3 reads CASSPYIAGTDTQYF. The CDR3 region has the DNA TGTGCCAGCAGTCCTTACATAGCCGGCACAGATACGCAGTATTTT.

The CDR3 loop is CASSPLNRGGDTQYF. CDR3 nucleotides: TGTGCCAGCAGCCCACTAAATCGGGGAGGGGATACGCAGTATTTT. The chain employs TRBV3-1 (or the pseudogene TRBV3-2) and TRBJ2-3, with TRBD2 matching 7 bases. Germline-derived CDR1 and CDR2 are LGHDT and YNNKEL (reference sequence). The CDR3 contains 15 residues. The ends lost 4 bases at V and 6 bases at J; junction bases unmatched: 10.

The chain combines TRBV19 with TRBJ1-4; no firm D call. The length of the CDR3 is 13 residues. Trimming left V 5 bases short and J 8 bases short, with 12 bases between. Germline CDR1 is LNHDA and CDR2 is SQIVND (reference sequence). In DNA form, the CDR3 reads TGTGCCAGTAGTCCGGACTCGGGCGAAAAACTGTTTTTT. Translated: CASSPDSGEKLFF.

The rearrangement uses TRBV18 and TRBJ2-1; maybe TRBD2 (7 bases). Per germline, CDR1 KGHSH and CDR2 LQKENI. CDR3 length equals 17 residues. Trimming pared 1 base from V and 7 bases from J, leaving 20 bases between. The CDR3 loop reads CASSPQMGGGTWNEQFF. CDR3 DNA: TGTGCCAGCTCACCACAGATGGGGGGGGGCACTTGGAATGAGCAGTTCTTC.

The V call is TRBV9, the J call TRBJ2-5, with TRBD2 matching 7 bases. Germline V gives CDR1 SGDLS, CDR2 YYNGEE. The ends lost 4 bases at V and 4 bases at J; junction bases unmatched: 16. The CDR3 loop spans 17 amino acids. Written as DNA, the CDR3 is TGTGCCAGCAGCCGGGGAGGTTCGGGGGGAGCCGGAGAGACCCAGTACTTC. Its translation is CASSRGGSGGAGETQYF.